This T cell receptor beta chain was sequenced during a study of control samples from healthy donors and cancer patients. Trimming removed 8 bases at V and 5 bases at J, with 13 bases between. The CDR3 has 12 amino acids. Assay used: immunoSEQ multiplex PCR; TCRdb lists only in-frame clones, some missing. The table lists some 22,000 clones, approximately 80% of them singletons. The sequenced material came from PBMCs. The source is a man aged 55 to 69 with colorectal cancer. The chain carries TRBV5-3 and TRBJ1-1; D is unclear. TRBV5-3 is classed as an ORF, of uncertain function. CDR3 coding DNA: TGTGCCAGCCTCAAAACGAGGACTGAAGCTTTCTTT. As protein: CASLKTRTEAFF.